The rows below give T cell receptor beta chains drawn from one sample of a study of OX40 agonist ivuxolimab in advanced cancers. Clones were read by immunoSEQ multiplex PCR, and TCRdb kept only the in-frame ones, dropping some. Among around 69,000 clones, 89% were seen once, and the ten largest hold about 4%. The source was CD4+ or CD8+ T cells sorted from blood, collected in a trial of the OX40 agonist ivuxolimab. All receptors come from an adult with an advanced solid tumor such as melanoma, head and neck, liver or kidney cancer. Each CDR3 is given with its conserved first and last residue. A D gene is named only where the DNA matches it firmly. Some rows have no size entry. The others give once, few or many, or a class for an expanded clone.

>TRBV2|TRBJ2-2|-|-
TGTGCCAGCAGTGAAACGACTAACACCGGGGAGCTGTTTTTT
CASSETTNTGELFF
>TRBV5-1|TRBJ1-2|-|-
TGCGCCAGCAGCCGCAACAGGGATGGCTACACCTTC
CASSRNRDGYTF
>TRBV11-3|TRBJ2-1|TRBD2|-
TGTGCCAGCAGCCAGACCACGGGACTAGCGGGGGACAATGAGCAGTTCTTC
CASSQTTGLAGDNEQFF
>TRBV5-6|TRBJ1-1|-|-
TGTGCCAGCAGCTTGGCCCCCCAGAGTAACACTGAAGCTTTCTTT
CASSLAPQSNTEAFF
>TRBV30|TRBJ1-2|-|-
TGTGCCTCCAGGCCCTACTATGGCTACACCTTC
CASRPYYGYTF
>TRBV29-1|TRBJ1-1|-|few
TGCAGCGTTGTATTGGGGGTGGGGCTCACTGAAGCTTTCTTT
CSVVLGVGLTEAFF
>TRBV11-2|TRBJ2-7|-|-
TGTGCCAGCAGCGCCCTAAGGGGGAGAGCTTACGAGCAGTACTTC
CASSALRGRAYEQYF
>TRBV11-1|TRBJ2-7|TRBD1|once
TGTGCCAGCAGCTTATCTGGGACAGGGGGGGAGCAGTACTTC
CASSLSGTGGEQYF
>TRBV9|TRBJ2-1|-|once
TGTGCCAGCAGCGTAACGGGGGGCGATGGTTCCTACAATGAGCAGTTCTTC
CASSVTGGDGSYNEQFF
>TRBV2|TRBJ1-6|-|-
TGTGCCAGCGCCAGAACCGGGACATCAAATTCACCCCTCCACTTT
CASARTGTSNSPLHF
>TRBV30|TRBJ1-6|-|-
TGTGCCTGGAGAGGAGCCCGGGCCCCCCTCCACTTT
CAWRGARAPLHF
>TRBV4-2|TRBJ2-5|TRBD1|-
TGTGCCAGCAGCGCTGTTCCGGGACAGGGACAAGAGACCCAGTACTTC
CASSAVPGQGQETQYF
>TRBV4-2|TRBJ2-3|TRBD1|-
TGTGCCAGCAGCCAGGATGGACAGGGAAGGCGGTATTTT
CASSQDGQGRRYF
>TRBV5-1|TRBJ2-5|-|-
TGCGCCAGCAGCTTGGCCGCAGAGACCCAGTACTTC
CASSLAAETQYF
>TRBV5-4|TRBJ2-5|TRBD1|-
TGTGCCAGCAGCTTTGGGACAGGGGCCGGGCGGAGGGAGACCCAGTACTTC
CASSFGTGAGRRETQYF
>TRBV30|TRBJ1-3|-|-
TGTGCCTGGAGTGTAGGAGGGACTGGAAACACCATATATTTT
CAWSVGGTGNTIYF
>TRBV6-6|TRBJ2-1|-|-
TGTGCCAGCAGTCCAGACAGCTACAATGAGCAGTTCTTC
CASSPDSYNEQFF
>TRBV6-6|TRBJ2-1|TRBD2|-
TGTGCCAGCAGACCCGGGGGGACTAGCGGGTACAATGAGCAGTTCTTC
CASRPGGTSGYNEQFF
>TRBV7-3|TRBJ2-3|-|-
TGTGCCAGCAGCTTCGACAGCCGCACAGATACGCAGTATTTT
CASSFDSRTDTQYF
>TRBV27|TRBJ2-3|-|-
TGTGCCAGCAGAGGGAGCGGGCTCGATACGCAGTATTTT
CASRGSGLDTQYF
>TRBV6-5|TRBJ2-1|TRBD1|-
TGTGCCAGCAGTGCCGGGACAGGGGTATTCTTC
CASSAGTGVFF
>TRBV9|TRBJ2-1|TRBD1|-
TGTGCCAGCAGCAGCTACGGACAGGGAGAAAATGAGCAGTTCTTC
CASSSYGQGENEQFF
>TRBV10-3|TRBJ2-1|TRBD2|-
TGTGCCACCTTTAGCGGGAGGGCCCTCAGGGACAATGAGCAGTTCTTC
CATFSGRALRDNEQFF
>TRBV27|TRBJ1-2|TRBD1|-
TGTGCCAGCAGTTTACGGGGGGGACAGGGCCTCAACTATGGCTACACCTTC
CASSLRGGQGLNYGYTF
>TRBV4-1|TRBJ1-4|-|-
TGCGCCAGCAGCCAAGACGGCAGGGAGGGGGCAACTAATGAAAAACTGTTTTTT
CASSQDGREGATNEKLFF
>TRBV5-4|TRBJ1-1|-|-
TGTGCCAGCAGCTTGGTGGGGGTCGGGTCGGCTTTCTTT
CASSLVGVGSAFF
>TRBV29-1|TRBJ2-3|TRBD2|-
TGCAGCGTTGAAGGACTAGCGAGAAGAGATACGCAGTATTTT
CSVEGLARRDTQYF
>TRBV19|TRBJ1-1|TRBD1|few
TGTGCCAGTGTCGGGACAGAAACCAACACTGAAGCTTTCTTT
CASVGTETNTEAFF
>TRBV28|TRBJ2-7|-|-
TGTGCCAGCAGTTACCGAGGGGCCTACGAGCAGTACTTC
CASSYRGAYEQYF
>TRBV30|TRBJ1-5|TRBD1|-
TGTGCCTGGAGTCGACAGGGGGGTACACTAAGCAATCAGCCCCAGCATTTT
CAWSRQGGTLSNQPQHF
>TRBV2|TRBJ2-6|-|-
TGTGCCAGCAGTGGGCCCTCTGGGGCCAACGTCCTGACTTTC
CASSGPSGANVLTF
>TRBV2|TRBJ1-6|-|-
TGTGCCACCCTGTCCGGGGTTAATTCACCCCTCCACTTT
CATLSGVNSPLHF
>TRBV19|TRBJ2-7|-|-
TGTGCCAGTAGCCCCGGGCGCGTCCGAACCTACGAGCAGTACTTC
CASSPGRVRTYEQYF
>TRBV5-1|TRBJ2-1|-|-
TGCGCCAGCAGCCCTTATGGGGGAGAGGGCTACAATGAGCAGTTCTTC
CASSPYGGEGYNEQFF
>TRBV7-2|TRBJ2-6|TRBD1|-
TGTGCCAGCAGCTTAGGACAGGGTTCCGGGGCCAACGTCCTGACTTTC
CASSLGQGSGANVLTF
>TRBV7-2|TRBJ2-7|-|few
TGTGCCAGCAGCTTAGACGGCAAGAGGGAGCAGTACTTC
CASSLDGKREQYF
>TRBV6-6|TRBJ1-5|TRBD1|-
TGTGCCAGCAGACACCAGGGACAGGGGGTCAATCAGCCCCAGCATTTT
CASRHQGQGVNQPQHF
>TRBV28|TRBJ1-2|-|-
TGTGCCAGCAGTGCCCCCCGATGGGGGGCCTATGGCTACACCTTC
CASSAPRWGAYGYTF
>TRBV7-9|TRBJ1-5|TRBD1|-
TGTGCCAGCAGCGACGGGACAGGGGGCGATCAGCCCCAGCATTTT
CASSDGTGGDQPQHF
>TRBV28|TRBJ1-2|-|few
TGTGCCAGCAGTTTTGGAGTGGATGGCTACACCTTC
CASSFGVDGYTF
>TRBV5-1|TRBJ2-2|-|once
TGCGCCAGCAGCTTGGAAGGGATACAGTTAACCGGGGAGCTGTTTTTT
CASSLEGIQLTGELFF
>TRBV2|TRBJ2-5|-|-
TGTGCCAGCAGAGGACAGCTCCAAGAGACCCAGTACTTC
CASRGQLQETQYF
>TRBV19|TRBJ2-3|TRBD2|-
TGTGCCAGTGGACTAGCGGCCATTCGGGATACGCAGTATTTT
CASGLAAIRDTQYF